These 9 T cell receptor beta chains originate from one sample sequenced in a study of vaccination and CD4 T cells after COVID-19. Treatment noted: approximately nine-day PBMC culture with coronavirus spike peptide pools or control peptides (ViraFEST assay). Investigators obtained the unexposed donor's CD4+ T cells before the COVID-19 pandemic (2011-2018). No antigen has been identified for these receptors. Scientists ran DNA taken from cultured CD4+ T cells through the Oncomine TCR Beta short-read assay for sequencing. One entry per CDR3 protein results from TCRdb running MiXCR on the PCR reads. The table shows about 4,200 distinct CDR3 sequences, with roughly 34% occurring only once. The sequenced sample consisted of CD4+ T cells from blood, cultured in vitro. These receptor sequences come from a human donor in good health.

The chain combines TRBV2 with TRBJ1-1; 7 nucleotides match TRBD1. The ends lost 3 bases at V and 2 bases at J; junction bases unmatched: 3. The CDR3 totals 14 residues. CDR1 and CDR2 from the germline V gene are SNHLY and FYNNEI. The CDR3 DNA sequence: TGTGCCAGCAGTGACAGGACAGGTAACACTGAAGCTTTCTTT. Its protein is CASSDRTGNTEAFF. Filled out from reference TRBV2 and TRBJ1-1, the complete variable domain reads EPEVTQTPSHQVTQMGQEVILRCVPISNHLYFYWYRQILGQKVEFLVSFYNNEISEKSEIFDDQFSVERPDGSNFTLKIRSTKLEDSAMYFCASSDRTGNTEAFFGQGTRLTVV.

The CDR3 region is CASSHTTGTYEDRDTQYF. The CDR3 DNA reads TGTGCCAGCAGCCATACGACCGGGACATACGAAGATCGGGATACGCAGTATTTT. The chain uses TRBV7-9 and TRBJ2-3, with D perhaps matching TRBD1 (6 bases). V shed 5 bases and J shed 6 bases, with 27 bases lying between them. Germline CDR1 SEHNR, CDR2 FQNEAQ (reference sequence). This CDR3 has 18 amino acids.

This chain links TRBV5-1 with TRBJ2-5; TRBD2 aligns across 14 bases. Germline CDR1 is SGHRS and CDR2 is YFSETQ. The V segment lost 3 bases and the J segment 1 base; nucleotides outside the gene matches: 2. The CDR3 length is 16 residues. The chain's CDR3 is CASSSGLAGVQETQYF. The CDR3 DNA reads TGCGCCAGCAGCTCGGGACTAGCGGGGGTCCAAGAGACCCAGTACTTC.

This clonotype has more than one count but fewer than ten. The V call is TRBV7-6, the J call TRBJ2-5; 7 bases are a match to TRBD2. The germline gives CDR1 SGHVS, CDR2 FNYEAQ. J lost 2 bases, V lost 0 bases, and 9 bases had no gene match. The CDR3 has 17 residues. The chain's CDR3 is CASSLAGGGDTQETQYF. CDR3 bases: TGTGCCAGCAGCTTAGCGGGCGGGGGAGATACTCAAGAGACCCAGTACTTC.

The V gene is TRBV14, the J gene TRBJ1-5; unclear D gene. The CDR3 is made up of 18 amino acids. With 0 bases removed from V and 0 bases from J, the gap between germline ends came to 15 bases. Germline V CDR1 and CDR2: SGHDN, FVKESK. CDR3 in amino acids: CASSQESARIHSNQPQHF. CDR3 bases: TGTGCCAGCAGCCAAGAGTCTGCCAGAATACATAGCAATCAGCCCCAGCATTTT.

This clonotype was picked up a small number of times. V and J are TRBV29-1 and TRBJ1-1; a possible D gene is TRBD1 (6 bases). Between the trimmed V and J ends, which lost 6 bases and 6 bases, there was a span of 11 bases. The CDR3 runs to 11 residues. Germline V gene sequence: CDR1 SQVTM, CDR2 ANQGSEA. CDR3 nucleotide sequence: TGCAGCGTAACCCCAGGGGCTGAAGCTTTCTTT. Its translation is CSVTPGAEAFF.

This clonotype is deemed hyperexpanded. The CDR3 here is CASSQYRDTGNTIYF. The CDR3, as DNA: TGTGCCAGCAGCCAATACCGGGACACTGGAAACACCATATATTTT. V and J are TRBV7-2 and TRBJ1-3; D is perhaps TRBD1 (6 bases). Germline CDR1 SGHTA, CDR2 FQGNSA. The CDR3 contains 15 residues. V was shortened by 5 bases and J by 2 bases, with 13 bases between the two germline ends.

Only a few counts were recorded for this clonotype. The chain carries TRBV7-9 and TRBJ1-6; D remains unclear. There are 12 residues in the CDR3. The V and J ends lost 2 bases and 7 bases respectively, with 3 bases between them. Looked up from germline, CDR1 is SEHNR and CDR2 is FQNEAQ (reference sequence). The DNA of the CDR3 is TGTGCCAGCAGCTTAACCAATTCACCCCTCCACTTT. Protein sequence: CASSLTNSPLHF.

This clonotype was recorded once. V gene TRBV12-3 or TRBV12-4 combines with J gene TRBJ2-7, with D perhaps TRBD1 (6 bases). Trimming left V 3 bases short and J 0 bases short, with 12 bases between. The CDR3 sequence is 15 residues long. CDR3 residues: CASSFVQGSSYEQYF. CDR3 in DNA: TGTGCCAGCAGTTTCGTACAGGGAAGCTCCTACGAGCAGTACTTC.